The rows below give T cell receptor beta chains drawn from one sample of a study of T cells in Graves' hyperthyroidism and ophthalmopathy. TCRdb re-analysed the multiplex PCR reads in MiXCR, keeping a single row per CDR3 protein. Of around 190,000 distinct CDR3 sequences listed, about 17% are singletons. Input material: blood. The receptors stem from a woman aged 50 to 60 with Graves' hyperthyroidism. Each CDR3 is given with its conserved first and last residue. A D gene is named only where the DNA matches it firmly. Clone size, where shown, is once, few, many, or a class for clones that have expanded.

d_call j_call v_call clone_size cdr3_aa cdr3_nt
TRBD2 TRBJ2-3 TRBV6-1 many CASSSGGTVDTQYF TGTGCCAGCAGTTCCGGGGGGACGGTAGATACGCAGTATTTT
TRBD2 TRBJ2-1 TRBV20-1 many CSARAGTSGRPSSYNEQFF TGCAGTGCTAGAGCCGGGACTAGCGGGAGGCCGAGCTCCTACAATGAGCAGTTCTTC
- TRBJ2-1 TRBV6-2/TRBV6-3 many CASRPLLGNEQFF TGTGCCAGCAGGCCCCTGTTGGGTAATGAGCAGTTCTTC
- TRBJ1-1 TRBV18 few CASQEYGDMNTEAFF TGTGCCAGCCAGGAGTATGGGGACATGAACACTGAAGCTTTCTTT
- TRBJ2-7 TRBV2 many CASSEAASPSYEQYF TGTGCCAGCAGTGAAGCGGCTAGCCCCTCATACGAGCAGTACTTC
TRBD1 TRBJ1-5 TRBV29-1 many CSVIPQGASNQPQHF TGCAGCGTTATCCCTCAGGGGGCAAGCAATCAGCCCCAGCATTTT
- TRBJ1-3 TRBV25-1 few CASRSDGNTIYF TGTGCCAGTAGGAGTGACGGAAACACCATATATTTT
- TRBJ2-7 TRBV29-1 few CSVDVGGEEQYF TGCAGCGTTGATGTAGGGGGGGAAGAGCAGTACTTC
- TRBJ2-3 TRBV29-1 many CSVEDRGVWADTQYF TGCAGCGTTGAAGATAGGGGGGTATGGGCAGATACGCAGTATTTT
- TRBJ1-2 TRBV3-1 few CASTATRAGGYTF TGTGCCAGCACAGCGACCAGGGCAGGTGGCTACACCTTC
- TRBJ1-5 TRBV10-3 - CAITGDSNQPQHF TGTGCCATCACTGGGGACAGCAATCAGCCCCAGCATTTT
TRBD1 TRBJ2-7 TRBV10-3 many CAIRDRGPYEQYF TGTGCCATCAGGGACAGGGGACCCTACGAGCAGTACTTC
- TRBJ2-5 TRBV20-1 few CSARDPNKGQGTQYF TGCAGTGCTCGAGACCCAAACAAGGGACAAGGGACCCAGTACTTC
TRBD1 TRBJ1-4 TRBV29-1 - CSVEVDRGREKLFF TGCAGCGTTGAAGTCGACAGGGGGCGAGAAAAACTGTTTTTT
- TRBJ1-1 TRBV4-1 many CASSQGGVGNTEAFF TGCGCCAGCAGCCAAGGGGGGGTCGGGAACACTGAAGCTTTCTTT
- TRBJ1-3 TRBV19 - CASSLMRDTIYF TGTGCCAGTAGTCTTATGAGGGACACCATATATTTT
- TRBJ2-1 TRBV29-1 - CSVENEQFF TGCAGCGTCGAAAATGAGCAGTTCTTC
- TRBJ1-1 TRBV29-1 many CSVSKSTEAFF TGCAGCGTTTCCAAAAGCACTGAAGCTTTCTTT
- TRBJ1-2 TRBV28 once CASSPTGTFRGYGYTF TGTGCCAGCAGTCCGACTGGGACTTTTAGGGGCTATGGCTACACCTTC
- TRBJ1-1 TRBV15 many CATSREVNTEAFF TGTGCCACCAGCAGAGAGGTGAACACTGAAGCTTTCTTT
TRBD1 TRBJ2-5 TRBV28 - CASSPRTGAAETQYF TGTGCCAGCAGCCCGAGGACAGGGGCGGCGGAGACCCAGTACTTC
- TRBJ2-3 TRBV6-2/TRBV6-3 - CASSGGATDTQYF TGTGCCAGCAGTGGCGGAGCCACAGATACGCAGTATTTT
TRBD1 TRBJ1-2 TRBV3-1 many CASSGTEINYGYTF TGTGCCAGCAGCGGGACAGAGATTAACTATGGCTACACCTTC
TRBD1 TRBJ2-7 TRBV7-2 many CASSPDRGRSYEQYF TGTGCCAGCAGCCCGGACAGGGGGCGGTCCTACGAGCAGTACTTC
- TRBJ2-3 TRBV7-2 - CASSPTRDTDTQYF TGTGCCAGCAGCCCTACCCGGGACACAGATACGCAGTATTTT
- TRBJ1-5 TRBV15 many CATSSLAEGDDQPQHF TGTGCCACCAGCTCGTTGGCTGAGGGCGATGATCAGCCCCAGCATTTT
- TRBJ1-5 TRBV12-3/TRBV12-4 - CASSLLDGNQPQHF TGTGCCAGCAGTTTACTAGATGGCAATCAGCCCCAGCATTTT
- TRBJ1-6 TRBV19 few CASSITAGVRNSPLHF TGTGCCAGTAGTATTACGGCAGGGGTACGGAATTCACCCCTCCACTTT
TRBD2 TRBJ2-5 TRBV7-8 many CASSINAGGLQETQYF TGTGCCAGCAGCATTAATGCGGGAGGGCTTCAAGAGACCCAGTACTTC
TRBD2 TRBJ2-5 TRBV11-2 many CASRSVREGPQTQYF TGTGCCAGCAGATCCGTCCGGGAGGGCCCTCAGACCCAGTACTTC
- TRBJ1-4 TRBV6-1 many CATSEQINEKLFF TGTGCCACCTCGGAACAGATTAATGAAAAACTGTTTTTT
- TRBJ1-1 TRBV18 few CASSGGARTEAFF TGTGCCAGCTCAGGGGGGGCGCGGACTGAAGCTTTCTTT
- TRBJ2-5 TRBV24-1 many CATSDPWAGSRGETQYF TGTGCCACCAGTGACCCGTGGGCGGGTTCTAGGGGAGAGACCCAGTACTTC
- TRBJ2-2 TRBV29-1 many CSVDRGGTGELFF TGCAGCGTTGACAGGGGCGGGACCGGGGAGCTGTTTTTT
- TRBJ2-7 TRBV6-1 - CASRNRVEYEQYF TGTGCCAGCAGGAACAGGGTGGAGTACGAGCAGTACTTC
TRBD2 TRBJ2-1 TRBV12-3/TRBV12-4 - CASRATSEYSEQFF TGTGCCAGCAGGGCGACTAGCGAGTACTCCGAGCAGTTCTTC
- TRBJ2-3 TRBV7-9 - CASSLQVDTQYF TGTGCCAGCAGCTTACAGGTTGATACGCAGTATTTT
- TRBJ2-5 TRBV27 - CVSSLSLPSTGRAETQYF TGTGTCAGCAGTTTGAGCCTCCCCTCGACAGGGAGGGCGGAGACCCAGTACTTC
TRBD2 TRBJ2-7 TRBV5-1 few CASSLDPSSGYYEQYF TGCGCCAGCAGCTTGGATCCCTCTAGCGGGTACTACGAGCAGTACTTC
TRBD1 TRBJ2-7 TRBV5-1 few CASSPGQGAGEQYF TGCGCCAGCAGCCCGGGACAGGGGGCGGGAGAGCAGTACTTC
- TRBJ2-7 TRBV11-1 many CASSRRTKPDEQYF TGTGCCAGCAGCCGACGGACCAAACCCGACGAGCAGTACTTC
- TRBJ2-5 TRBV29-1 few CSLQRVGGETQYF TGCAGCCTCCAGCGAGTCGGGGGAGAGACCCAGTACTTC
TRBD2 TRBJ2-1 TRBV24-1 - CATRRLAGLGPNHNEQFF TGTGCCACCAGGCGACTAGCGGGATTAGGACCGAACCACAATGAGCAGTTCTTC
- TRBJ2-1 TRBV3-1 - CASSQDATSRGNEQFF TGTGCCAGCAGCCAAGATGCGACGAGTCGGGGAAATGAGCAGTTCTTC